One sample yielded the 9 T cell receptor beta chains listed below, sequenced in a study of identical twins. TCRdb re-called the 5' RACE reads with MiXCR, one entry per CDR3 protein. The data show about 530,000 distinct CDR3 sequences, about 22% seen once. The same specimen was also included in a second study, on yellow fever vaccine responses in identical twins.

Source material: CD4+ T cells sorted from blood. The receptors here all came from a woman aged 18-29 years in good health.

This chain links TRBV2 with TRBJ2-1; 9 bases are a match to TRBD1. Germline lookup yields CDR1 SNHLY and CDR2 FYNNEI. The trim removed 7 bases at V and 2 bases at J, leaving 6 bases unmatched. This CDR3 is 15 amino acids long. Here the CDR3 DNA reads TGTGCCAGCATCACGGGACAGGGTCCCTACAATGAGCAGTTCTTC. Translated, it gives CASITGQGPYNEQFF.

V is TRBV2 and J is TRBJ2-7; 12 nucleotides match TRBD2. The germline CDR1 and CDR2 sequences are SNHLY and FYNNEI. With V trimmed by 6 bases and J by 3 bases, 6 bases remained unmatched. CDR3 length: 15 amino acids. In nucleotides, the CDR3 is TGTGCCAGCAGGCTAAGACTAGCGGGAGACTACGAGCAGTACTTC. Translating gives CASRLRLAGDYEQYF.

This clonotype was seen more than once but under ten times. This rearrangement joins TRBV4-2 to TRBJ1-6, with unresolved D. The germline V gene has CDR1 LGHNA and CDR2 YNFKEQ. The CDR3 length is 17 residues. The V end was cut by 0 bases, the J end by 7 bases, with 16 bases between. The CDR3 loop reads CASSQDKRAVQNSPLHF. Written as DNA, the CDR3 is TGTGCCAGCAGCCAAGATAAGAGGGCGGTTCAAAATTCACCCCTCCACTTT.

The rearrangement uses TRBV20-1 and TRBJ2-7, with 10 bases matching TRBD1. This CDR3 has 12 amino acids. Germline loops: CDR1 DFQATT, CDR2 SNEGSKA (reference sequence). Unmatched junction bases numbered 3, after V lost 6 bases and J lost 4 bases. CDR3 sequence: CSAPGQGYEQYV. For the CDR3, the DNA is TGCAGTGCCCCGGGACAGGGGTACGAGCAGTACGTC.

In DNA, the CDR3 is TGCGCCAGCAGCTTGGCTAAGATCACCCGAGGCACAGATACGCAGTATTTT. This codes for CASSLAKITRGTDTQYF. The chain uses TRBV5-1 and TRBJ2-3; no clear D. This CDR3 is 17 amino acids long. V was pared by 0 bases and J by 1 base, with 15 bases between. Germline CDR1 reads SGHRS; CDR2 reads YFSETQ.

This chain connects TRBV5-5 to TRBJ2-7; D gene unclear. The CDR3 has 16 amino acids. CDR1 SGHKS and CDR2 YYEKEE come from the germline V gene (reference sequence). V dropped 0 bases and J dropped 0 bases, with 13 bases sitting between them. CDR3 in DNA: TGTGCCAGCAGCTTGGCCCTGGCGGTTAGCTCCTACGAGCAGTACGTC. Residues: CASSLALAVSSYEQYV.

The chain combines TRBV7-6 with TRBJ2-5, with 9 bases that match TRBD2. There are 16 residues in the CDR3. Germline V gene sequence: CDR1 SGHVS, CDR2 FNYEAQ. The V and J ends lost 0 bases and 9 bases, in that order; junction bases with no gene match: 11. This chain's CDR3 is CASSLAFSGSFEAQYF. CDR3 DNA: TGTGCCAGCAGCTTAGCGTTTAGCGGGAGTTTTGAGGCCCAGTACTTC.

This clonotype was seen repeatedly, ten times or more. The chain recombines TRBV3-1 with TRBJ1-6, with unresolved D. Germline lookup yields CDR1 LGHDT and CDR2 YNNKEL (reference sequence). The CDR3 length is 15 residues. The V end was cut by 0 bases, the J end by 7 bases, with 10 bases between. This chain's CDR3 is CASSQDTVRNSPLHF. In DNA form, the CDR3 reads TGTGCCAGCAGCCAAGATACGGTCCGGAATTCACCCCTCCACTTT.

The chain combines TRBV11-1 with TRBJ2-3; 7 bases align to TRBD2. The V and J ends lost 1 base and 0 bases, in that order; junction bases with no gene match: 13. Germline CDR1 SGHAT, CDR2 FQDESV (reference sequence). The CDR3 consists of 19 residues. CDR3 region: CASSLVGLAEASSTDTQYF. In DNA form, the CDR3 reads TGTGCCAGCAGCTTAGTGGGGCTAGCGGAAGCATCTAGCACAGATACGCAGTATTTT.